A single sample is the source of the 16 T cell receptor beta chains below, sequenced in a study of immune heterogeneity within non-small cell lung tumors. For the TCR beta CDR3, multiplex PCR with 32 V and 13 J primers performed the amplification. TCRdb used MiXCR to reprocess the multiplex PCR reads, holding one entry per CDR3 protein. This table holds around 2,500 distinct CDR3 sequences, about half found once. Bulk tumor gDNA, about 630 ng per sample, served as the TCR template. Biopsies, several per primary tumor and spaced far apart, were collected during surgery. Patients went through curative surgery, and their non-small cell lung cancer was untreated and newly diagnosed. The sequencing input was lung tumor tissue. Receptor source: a man between 50 and 59 years old with non-small cell lung cancer.

The V gene is TRBV6-2 or TRBV6-3, the J gene TRBJ1-5; D ambiguous. This CDR3 region has 12 residues. The germline gives CDR1 MNHEY, CDR2 SVGEGT. With 6 bases removed from V and 1 base from J, the gap between germline ends came to 4 bases. The CDR3 nucleotides read TGTGCCAGCAGCCTAAGCAATCAGCCCCAGCATTTT. Its translation: CASSLSNQPQHF.

V is TRBV2 and J is TRBJ1-2; possible D gene TRBD1, 5 bases. The germline V and J ends were trimmed by 3 bases and 2 bases, with 7 bases remaining between them. Per germline, CDR1 SNHLY and CDR2 FYNNEI. CDR3 length: 13 residues. In DNA, the CDR3 is TGTGCCAGCAGTGATAAGGGGAACTATGGCTACACCTTC. This sequence encodes CASSDKGNYGYTF.

This clonotype came up a few times. The chain has TRBV5-1 and TRBJ1-1; D remains ambiguous. The ends were cut back, 1 base at V and 3 bases at J, with 10 bases in the middle. CDR1 is SGHRS, CDR2 YFSETQ, per germline. The CDR3 contains 14 residues. The CDR3 nucleotides are TGCGCCAGCAGCTTGTCGGGGAGCGACACTGAAGCTTTCTTT. This translates into CASSLSGSDTEAFF.

This clonotype occurred a few times. The chain has TRBV20-1 and TRBJ1-2; 9 nucleotides align to TRBD1. CDR3 size: 14 residues. The ends lost 2 bases at V and 7 bases at J; junction bases unmatched: 8. CDR1 is DFQATT, CDR2 SNEGSKA, per germline (reference sequence). The DNA of the CDR3 is TGCAGTGCTAGAAACGACAGGGGGAGAGGTGGCTACACCTTC. Translating it yields CSARNDRGRGGYTF.

The CDR3 spells CASVRSGYEQFF. The CDR3 bases are TGTGCCAGCGTGAGGTCCGGCTATGAGCAGTTCTTC. The rearrangement uses TRBV12-3 or TRBV12-4 and TRBJ2-1, with unresolved D. Trimming shortened V by 8 bases and J by 8 bases, and 13 bases separated the two germline ends. The CDR3 loop spans 12 amino acids.

By its share, this clonotype is medium-sized. The chain joins TRBV20-1 to TRBJ1-2, with D maybe TRBD1 (5 bases). Germline-derived CDR1 and CDR2 are DFQATT and SNEGSKA (reference sequence). The CDR3 is made up of 12 amino acids. The ends were cut back, 6 bases at V and 3 bases at J, with 11 bases in the middle. CDR3 loop: CSAWTPDYGYTF. The CDR3 bases are TGCAGTGCCTGGACACCTGACTATGGCTACACCTTC.

The sample holds a few counts of this clonotype. The rearrangement links TRBV19 to TRBJ2-7; no clear D. Germline CDR1 LNHDA, CDR2 SQIVND (reference sequence). V lost 1 base and J lost 1, with 8 bases in between. This CDR3 has 14 amino acids. CDR3 nucleotides: TGTGCCAGTAGTATAGGTAGCCAATCCTACGAGCAGTACTTC. It encodes CASSIGSQSYEQYF.

The V gene is TRBV28, the J gene TRBJ1-1, with D unclear. The CDR3 loop spans 13 amino acids. From germline, CDR1 is MDHEN and CDR2 SYDVKM. V lost 4 bases to trimming and J lost 10 bases, with 16 bases between them. This CDR3 is CASSSATLNRAFF. The CDR3 DNA is TGTGCCAGCAGTTCTGCCACCCTGAATAGAGCTTTCTTT.

Relative to its sample, this clonotype is medium-sized. V gene TRBV6-5 combines with J gene TRBJ2-7; 10 positions agree with TRBD1. The CDR3 runs 19 residues. Germline-derived CDR1 and CDR2 are MNHEY and SVGAGI. After removal of 0 bases from V and 7 bases from J, the junction contained 18 bases not matched to a gene. CDR3 protein: CASSYSRWRDRGLVVEQYF. CDR3 in DNA: TGTGCCAGCAGTTACTCGAGGTGGCGGGACAGGGGCCTGGTAGTGGAGCAGTACTTC.

This clonotype was seen more than once but under ten times. V and J are TRBV19 and TRBJ2-5, with 7 bases identical to TRBD2. V lost 5 bases, J lost 2 bases, and 2 bases stayed unmatched. The CDR3 totals 13 residues. The germline V gene encodes CDR1 LNHDA and CDR2 SQIVND (reference sequence). The CDR3 region is CASSPGLQETQYF. CDR3 sequence (DNA): TGTGCCAGTAGTCCGGGACTACAAGAGACCCAGTACTTC.

In its sample, this clonotype was seen a few times. The V and J genes are TRBV5-1 and TRBJ1-5; D gene unclear. CDR1 and CDR2 from the germline V gene are SGHRS and YFSETQ. The CDR3 totals 15 residues. V shed 6 bases and J shed 3 bases, with 16 bases lying between them. Here the CDR3 DNA reads TGCGCCAGCAAAAAGGACGGCGACCACAATCAGCCCCAGCATTTT. It translates to CASKKDGDHNQPQHF. The full variable domain, rest sourced from reference TRBV5-1 and TRBJ1-5, is KAGVTQTPRYLIKTRGQQVTLSCSPISGHRSVSWYQQTPGQGLQFLFEYFSETQRNKGNFPGRFSGRQFSNSRSEMNVSTLELGDSALYLCASKKDGDHNQPQHFGDGTRLSIL.

This chain's CDR3 is CASSLEDAKYEQYF. CDR3 nucleotides: TGCGCCAGCAGCTTGGAGGACGCTAAATACGAGCAGTACTTC. The chain recombines TRBV5-1 with TRBJ2-7; D gene unclear. Deletions cut 0 bases from V and 4 bases from J, with 11 bases between. The germline V gene has CDR1 SGHRS and CDR2 YFSETQ. The CDR3 runs 14 residues.

The CDR3 region has the DNA TGCAGCGTTGAAGAGCCGGACGGAACCTACGAGCAGTACTTC. Protein: CSVEEPDGTYEQYF. The chain combines TRBV29-1 with TRBJ2-7, with D hard to call. The CDR3 loop spans 14 amino acids. V was shortened by 0 bases and J by 2 bases, with 11 bases between the two germline ends. Looked up from germline, CDR1 is SQVTM and CDR2 is ANQGSEA.

This clonotype was detected only a few times. As DNA, the CDR3 is TGTGCCAGCAGTGAAAGGGGCACAGATACGCAGTATTTT. Translating it yields CASSERGTDTQYF. The chain joins TRBV2 to TRBJ2-3, with D uncertain. V shed 2 bases and J shed 1 base, with 4 bases lying between them. The germline V gene has CDR1 SNHLY and CDR2 FYNNEI. The CDR3 has 13 amino acids.

The J gene is TRBJ2-2, the V gene TRBV28, with D perhaps matching TRBD2 (5 bases). Germline V gives CDR1 MDHEN, CDR2 SYDVKM. V was pared by 6 bases and J by 2 bases, with 16 bases between. The CDR3 covers 16 residues. The CDR3 protein is CASSFTVEGNTGELFF. The CDR3 DNA reads TGTGCCAGCAGCTTTACGGTAGAGGGAAACACCGGGGAGCTGTTTTTT.

The chain couples TRBV28 to TRBJ1-2, with 8 bases identical to TRBD1. Per germline, CDR1 MDHEN and CDR2 SYDVKM. Trimming took 3 bases from V and 5 from J; bases not matched to a gene: 14. The CDR3 loop spans 17 amino acids. The CDR3 loop reads CASSFGIRQGPVYGYTF. The CDR3 DNA follows: TGTGCCAGCAGTTTCGGGATACGACAGGGGCCGGTGTATGGCTACACCTTC.